A selection of T cell receptor beta chains follows, all from one sample in a study of Graves' ophthalmopathy and Graves' hyperthyroidism. One entry per CDR3 protein, called by TCRdb with MiXCR from the multiplex PCR reads. The sample yields 210,000 or so distinct CDR3 sequences, roughly 27% seen once. The specimen sequenced was peripheral blood. The receptors come from a man in his forties or fifties with Graves' ophthalmopathy. The CDR3 runs from the conserved cysteine through the conserved F or W. D genes are given only for firm matches. Part of the rows lack a size; the others show once, few, many or a class for expanded clones.

D gene	J gene	clone size	V gene	CDR3 protein	CDR3 DNA
-	TRBJ2-6	-	TRBV6-5	CASSYEDGSSGANVLTF	TGTGCCAGCAGTTACGAGGACGGATCCTCTGGGGCCAACGTCCTGACTTTC
-	TRBJ2-7	many	TRBV28	CASSYLTLGGANEQYF	TGTGCCAGCAGTTATCTGACCCTTGGGGGGGCCAACGAGCAGTACTTC
TRBD1	TRBJ2-4	many	TRBV10-3	CAISLDRENIQYF	TGTGCCATCAGTCTGGACAGGGAGAACATTCAGTACTTC
-	TRBJ2-7	many	TRBV3-1	CASSRSPGQGGYEQYF	TGTGCCAGCAGCCGATCCCCGGGACAAGGGGGCTACGAGCAGTACTTC
TRBD2	TRBJ2-7	many	TRBV27	CASSDFPYSGRDDEQYF	TGTGCCAGCAGTGATTTCCCCTATAGCGGGAGAGACGACGAGCAGTACTTC
TRBD2	TRBJ2-2	many	TRBV27	CASSLASGWAGELFF	TGTGCCAGCAGTTTAGCTAGCGGGTGGGCCGGGGAGCTGTTTTTT
-	TRBJ2-5	many	TRBV20-1	CSARGARPEGETQYF	TGCAGTGCTAGAGGGGCCAGGCCCGAAGGGGAGACCCAGTACTTC
-	TRBJ2-7	-	TRBV6-2/TRBV6-3	CASSWDKRSRYEQYF	TGTGCCAGCAGTTGGGACAAGAGGTCACGGTACGAGCAGTACTTC
-	TRBJ2-3	many	TRBV28	CASSLSPGLGASTDTQYF	TGTGCCAGCAGTTTATCCCCTGGACTGGGGGCTAGCACAGATACGCAGTATTTT
TRBD2	TRBJ2-7	-	TRBV11-2	CASSQRPAGVGEQYF	TGTGCCAGCAGCCAAAGGCCAGCGGGAGTAGGCGAGCAGTACTTC
-	TRBJ2-5	-	TRBV6-2/TRBV6-3	CASSYSSGGQETQYF	TGTGCCAGCAGTTACTCCTCCGGGGGACAAGAGACCCAGTACTTC
TRBD2	TRBJ2-7	many	TRBV5-1	CASHPGTSGTYEQYF	TGCGCCAGCCACCCTGGGACTAGCGGAACCTACGAGCAGTACTTC
-	TRBJ1-2	-	TRBV27	CASSERGAFYGYTF	TGTGCCAGTAGTGAGAGGGGGGCTTTCTATGGCTACACCTTC
-	TRBJ2-7	many	TRBV4-2	CASSQVAGEFPYEQYF	TGTGCCAGCAGCCAAGTGGCGGGCGAGTTCCCCTACGAGCAGTACTTC
-	TRBJ1-5	few	TRBV4-3	CASSQSTRGSGNQPQHF	TGCGCCAGCAGCCAATCCACACGCGGGAGTGGCAATCAGCCCCAGCATTTT
-	TRBJ1-1	-	TRBV7-2	CASSLARVGEAFF	TGTGCCAGCAGCTTAGCGCGCGTCGGCGAAGCTTTCTTT
-	TRBJ2-5	many	TRBV19	CASNKDSWETQYF	TGTGCCAGTAACAAGGACAGTTGGGAGACCCAGTACTTC
-	TRBJ2-7	many	TRBV11-2	CASSGNLNSYEQYF	TGTGCCAGCAGTGGGAACTTGAACTCCTACGAGCAGTACTTC
-	TRBJ2-5	many	TRBV2	CASSVFGQETQYF	TGTGCCAGCAGTGTTTTCGGGCAAGAGACCCAGTACTTC
TRBD2	TRBJ2-7	many	TRBV4-3	CASSQVETSGSAEQYF	TGCGCCAGCAGCCAAGTCGAGACTAGCGGGAGCGCCGAGCAGTACTTC
-	TRBJ2-2	-	TRBV12-3/TRBV12-4	CASGKRRNTGELFF	TGTGCCAGCGGGAAAAGGAGGAACACCGGGGAGCTGTTTTTT
-	TRBJ2-3	many	TRBV19	CASSFQSTLVGTQYF	TGTGCCAGTAGTTTTCAGAGCACGTTGGTGGGTACGCAGTATTTT
-	TRBJ2-2	many	TRBV9	CASSVISGTGELFF	TGTGCCAGCAGCGTTATTAGCGGCACCGGGGAGCTGTTTTTT
-	TRBJ1-2	once	TRBV30	CAWRQGRWGYTF	TGTGCCTGGAGACAGGGTCGCTGGGGCTACACCTTC
TRBD1	TRBJ2-5	many	TRBV6-5	CASSLQGRGFIGETQYF	TGTGCCAGCAGTCTACAGGGGCGCGGGTTTATAGGAGAGACCCAGTACTTC
-	TRBJ2-2	-	TRBV15	CATSRDAAGELFF	TGTGCCACCAGCAGAGACGCGGCCGGGGAGCTGTTTTTT
TRBD1	TRBJ2-7	-	TRBV7-2	CASAPGTGDEQYF	TGTGCCAGTGCACCGGGGACAGGGGACGAGCAGTACTTC
-	TRBJ2-7	many	TRBV29-1	CSVESGPYEQYF	TGCAGCGTTGAATCGGGGCCCTACGAGCAGTACTTC
-	TRBJ2-7	-	TRBV6-5	CASSWSEKQYF	TGTGCCAGCAGTTGGAGTGAGAAACAGTACTTC
-	TRBJ1-2	many	TRBV7-8	CASSLFRQTNYGYTF	TGTGCCAGCAGCTTATTCCGACAGACAAACTATGGCTACACCTTC
-	TRBJ2-7	many	TRBV28	CASSIDRLSYEQYF	TGTGCCAGCAGCATCGACCGTTTGTCCTACGAGCAGTACTTC
-	TRBJ1-5	once	TRBV10-3	CAISEHEGNQPQHF	TGTGCCATCAGTGAGCATGAGGGGAATCAGCCCCAGCATTTT
-	TRBJ1-3	few	TRBV12-3/TRBV12-4	CASSRGGNTIYF	TGTGCCAGCAGCAGGGGTGGAAACACCATATATTTT
-	TRBJ2-3	many	TRBV10-3	CAISESHTDTQYF	TGTGCCATCAGTGAGTCCCACACAGATACGCAGTATTTT
-	TRBJ1-5	many	TRBV12-3/TRBV12-4	CASSLRVANQPQHF	TGTGCCAGCAGTTTACGGGTTGCCAATCAGCCCCAGCATTTT
-	TRBJ1-5	many	TRBV19	CASTWTQDSNQPQHF	TGTGCCAGTACCTGGACACAAGATAGCAATCAGCCCCAGCATTTT
TRBD1	TRBJ2-7	many	TRBV20-1	CSAQSRDRGSYEQYF	TGCAGTGCCCAGAGCCGGGACAGGGGATCCTACGAGCAGTACTTC
-	TRBJ1-1	many	TRBV7-2	CATTWGPNTEAFF	TGTGCCACCACCTGGGGACCGAACACTGAAGCTTTCTTT
TRBD1	TRBJ1-1	-	TRBV6-5	CASSYLAGGYPEAFF	TGTGCCAGCAGTTACTTGGCAGGGGGCTACCCTGAAGCTTTCTTT
-	TRBJ2-7	-	TRBV6-1	CASSVSLYEQYF	TGTGCCAGCAGCGTCTCCCTCTACGAGCAGTACTTC
TRBD1	TRBJ1-1	many	TRBV12-3/TRBV12-4	CASTPGQGIRNTEAFF	TGTGCCAGCACCCCAGGACAGGGGATAAGGAACACTGAAGCTTTCTTT
-	TRBJ1-1	many	TRBV12-3/TRBV12-4	CASSLGGALNTEAFF	TGTGCCAGCAGTTTAGGCGGGGCCCTGAACACTGAAGCTTTCTTT
TRBD2	TRBJ2-7	many	TRBV4-2	CASSQDPSGTTYEQYF	TGTGCCAGCAGCCAAGATCCTAGCGGGACGACCTACGAGCAGTACTTC
-	TRBJ1-6	once	TRBV6-5	CASSLPRRGVPLHF	TGTGCCAGCAGCTTACCACGGCGAGGTGTACCCCTCCACTTT
-	TRBJ2-7	many	TRBV20-1	CSALGIVGVTYEQYF	TGCAGTGCTTTGGGGATTGTAGGCGTAACCTACGAGCAGTACTTC
-	TRBJ2-5	many	TRBV12-3/TRBV12-4	CASSFSGDSQETQYF	TGTGCCAGCAGTTTTTCGGGAGACTCCCAAGAGACCCAGTACTTC
TRBD2	TRBJ2-2	many	TRBV24-1	CATSALAANTGELFF	TGTGCCACCAGTGCCCTAGCGGCAAACACCGGGGAGCTGTTTTTT
TRBD1	TRBJ2-7	many	TRBV5-1	CASSLTPGQGFDEQYF	TGCGCCAGCAGCTTGACGCCGGGACAGGGGTTTGACGAGCAGTACTTC
TRBD2	TRBJ2-7	many	TRBV4-1	CASSQDWSGLATYEQYF	TGCGCCAGCAGCCAAGATTGGTCGGGACTAGCAACCTACGAGCAGTACTTC
-	TRBJ1-5	many	TRBV12-3/TRBV12-4	CASRQSGDQPQHF	TGTGCCAGCAGACAGAGCGGGGATCAGCCCCAGCATTTT
-	TRBJ1-5	many	TRBV2	CASSGIQGSMQPQHF	TGTGCCAGCAGCGGGATCCAGGGATCGATGCAGCCCCAGCATTTT
TRBD1	TRBJ1-2	-	TRBV4-3	CASSQENRQGAFGYTF	TGCGCCAGCAGCCAAGAAAATAGGCAGGGGGCCTTTGGCTACACCTTC
-	TRBJ2-7	-	TRBV12-3/TRBV12-4	CATGASGWDEQYF	TGTGCCACCGGGGCCAGCGGGTGGGACGAGCAGTACTTC
-	TRBJ1-2	many	TRBV4-1	CASSHPAGGNYGYTF	TGCGCCAGCAGCCACCCCGCGGGGGGTAACTATGGCTACACCTTC